Following are 5 T cell receptor beta chains from one sample sequenced in a study of blood T cell repertoires in COVID-19. Assay used: immunoSEQ multiplex PCR; TCRdb lists only in-frame clones, some missing. The table shows under 250,000 clones, with about nine tenths occurring only once. The source material was peripheral blood. Receptors were obtained from a middle-aged woman with acute or convalescent COVID-19.

The chain couples TRBV4-2 to TRBJ1-6; D is ambiguous. Germline V gene data show CDR1 as LGHNA and CDR2 as YNFKEQ. There are 17 residues in the CDR3. The V end lost 1 base, the J end lost 4 bases, and 14 bases lay between the germline ends. The CDR3 nucleotides read TGTGCCAGCAGCCAAGGTCGACCGGGAGTATATAATTCACCCCTCCACTTT. Its protein product is CASSQGRPGVYNSPLHF.

This chain links TRBV9 with TRBJ2-5, with TRBD2 matching over 8 bases. Germline trimming cut 4 bases from V and 5 bases from J; bases unmatched to any gene: 4. The CDR3 contains 13 residues. Per the germline V gene, CDR1 is SGDLS and CDR2 is YYNGEE. The CDR3 protein is CASSPRGGETQYF. The CDR3 coding sequence is TGTGCCAGCAGCCCCCGGGGGGGTGAGACCCAGTACTTC.

This clone was found a few times. This chain links TRBV7-2 with TRBJ1-3; D is ambiguous. Germline V lookup: CDR1 SGHTA, CDR2 FQGNSA. The CDR3 consists of 14 residues. The V gene lost 5 bases and the J gene lost 4 bases, with 12 bases spanning the gap. CDR3 sequence: CASSPTGGGNTIYF. The CDR3 DNA reads TGTGCCAGCAGCCCTACGGGAGGAGGAAACACCATATATTTT.

This rearrangement joins TRBV11-2 to TRBJ2-3, with TRBD1 matching over 9 bases. There are 16 residues in the CDR3. V trimming: 3 bases; J trimming: 2 bases; junction bases outside the gene matches: 6. CDR1 SGHAT and CDR2 FQNNGV come from the germline V gene. Written as DNA, the CDR3 is TGTGCCAGCAGCTTGATGGACAGGGGACCCACAGATACGCAGTATTTT. Its translation is CASSLMDRGPTDTQYF.

The J gene is TRBJ2-7, the V gene TRBV29-1; 9 positions agree with TRBD2. Germline values: CDR1 SQVTM, CDR2 ANQGSEA. V shed 5 bases and J 3 bases; nucleotides not matched to a gene: 8. CDR3 length: 14 amino acids. CDR3 coding DNA: TGCAGCGTTCGGCGCGGGGGGGAAGTCTACGAGCAGTACGTC. Amino acid sequence: CSVRRGGEVYEQYV.